Each of the 21 T cell receptor beta chains below was sequenced from the same sample in a study of blood T cell repertoires in COVID-19. TCRdb's table, derived via immunoSEQ multiplex PCR, lists solely in-frame clones and lacks some. The sample contains a few hundred thousand clones, more than 75% of which appear only once. The sequencing input was PBMCs or T cells enriched from blood (not recorded which). These receptors all come from a woman in her fifties or sixties who had recovered from COVID-19.

Notes on this clone: The germline gene is not matched at one end of the junction; a read error may be the cause. The chain couples TRBV10-3 to TRBJ1-2, with 9 bases that match TRBD1. The germline CDR1 and CDR2 sequences are ENHRY and SYGVKD. The CDR3 extends over 14 amino acids. As DNA, the CDR3 is TGTGCCATCGGTGACGGGACAGGGTTCGACGGCTACACCTTC. Protein product: CAIGDGTGFDGYTF.

The rearrangement uses TRBV14 and TRBJ2-2; TRBD1 matches 8 bases. This CDR3 is 13 amino acids long. Germline CDR1 is SGHDN and CDR2 is FVKESK. The V gene end was trimmed by 6 bases and the J gene end by 6 bases; junction bases not matched to a gene: 3. As DNA, the CDR3 is TGTGCCAGCAGTCTACAGGGGGCCGGGGAGCTGTTTTTT. It translates to CASSLQGAGELFF.

The genes are TRBV18 and TRBJ1-1; no firm D call. The germline V gene encodes CDR1 KGHSH and CDR2 LQKENI. There are 13 residues in the CDR3. Trimming removed 3 bases at V and 3 bases at J, with 8 bases between. The CDR3 loop reads CASSPGVYTEAFF. The CDR3 region has the DNA TGTGCCAGCTCACCCGGGGTTTACACTGAAGCTTTCTTT.

The rearrangement links TRBV7-9 to TRBJ2-2, with TRBD1 as a possible D gene (5 bases). Trimming removed 5 bases from V and 1 base from J, with 17 bases in between. Per the germline V gene, CDR1 is SEHNR and CDR2 is FQNEAQ (reference sequence). The CDR3 consists of 17 residues. Here the CDR3 reads CASSIQRGAENTGELFF. CDR3 sequence (DNA): TGTGCCAGCAGCATCCAAAGGGGTGCAGAGAACACCGGGGAGCTGTTTTTT.

This clone showed up just a few times. This rearrangement joins TRBV30 to TRBJ1-5; the D is unclear. With 0 bases removed from V and 1 base from J, the gap between germline ends came to 10 bases. Germline V gene lookup returns CDR1 GTSNPN and CDR2 SVGIG (reference sequence). The CDR3 consists of 15 residues. This CDR3 reads CAWSVAEASNQPQHF. The CDR3 nucleotides are TGTGCCTGGAGTGTAGCCGAGGCCAGCAATCAGCCCCAGCATTTT.

V usage is TRBV5-1 and J usage is TRBJ2-1; 9 bases agree with TRBD2. This CDR3 is built from 13 residues. The junction had 8 bases not matched to a gene; V was cut back by 6 bases and J by 10 bases. Germline V lookup: CDR1 SGHRS, CDR2 YFSETQ. CDR3 protein: CASKPSGVWEQFF. The CDR3 DNA is TGCGCCAGCAAGCCTAGCGGGGTCTGGGAGCAGTTCTTC.

The chain uses TRBV27 and TRBJ2-2; D is perhaps TRBD1 (6 bases). The CDR3 totals 13 residues. V was clipped by 5 bases and J by 6 bases, with 10 bases between them. Germline V lookup: CDR1 MNHEY, CDR2 SMNVEV (reference sequence). CDR3 bases: TGTGCCAGCAGTCTCAGGGGAGCCGGGGAGCTGTTTTTT. Translating gives CASSLRGAGELFF.

This chain joins TRBV30 and TRBJ1-5, with 12 bases identical to TRBD1. This CDR3 has 18 amino acids. V lost 2 bases and J lost 2; bases outside the gene matches: 10. CDR1 is GTSNPN, CDR2 SVGIG, per germline (reference sequence). DNA for the CDR3: TGTGCCTGGAGTCGAGGGGACAGGGGGCTTCATGGCAATCAGCCCCAGCATTTT. It encodes CAWSRGDRGLHGNQPQHF.

The rearrangement joins TRBV7-9 to TRBJ2-6; TRBD2 agrees at 8 bases. This CDR3 comprises 17 residues. Germline values: CDR1 SEHNR, CDR2 FQNEAQ (reference sequence). The V gene end was trimmed by 5 bases and the J gene end by 2 bases; junction bases not matched to a gene: 8. Written as DNA, the CDR3 is TGTGCCAGCAGCCCGGAGGCGGGGGGTGCTGGGGCCAACGTCCTGACTTTC. Its protein product is CASSPEAGGAGANVLTF.

This rearrangement joins TRBV19 to TRBJ1-5; D unclear. The CDR3 is made up of 12 amino acids. Germline-derived CDR1 and CDR2 are LNHDA and SQIVND (reference sequence). The CDR3 region has the DNA TGTGCGACACGGATGGGCAATCAGCCCCAGCATTTT. It yields the protein CATRMGNQPQHF.

The chain employs TRBV2 and TRBJ1-6; D may be TRBD1 (5 bases). Germline assignment: CDR1 SNHLY and CDR2 FYNNEI. The CDR3 extends over 15 amino acids. V dropped 6 bases and J dropped 7 bases, with 16 bases sitting between them. The CDR3 coding sequence is TGTGCCAGCAGGTATACGGGACTAAACAATTCACCCCTCCACTTT. It is translated as CASRYTGLNNSPLHF.

The chain carries TRBV6-5 and TRBJ1-2, with 9 bases identical to TRBD1. The CDR3 length is 15 residues. J lost 8 bases, V lost 6 bases, and 13 bases had no gene match. CDR1 is MNHEY, CDR2 SVGAGI, per germline. The CDR3 DNA reads as TGTGCCAGCAGCTTACTCACAGGGGGCTCGGCCGGCTACACCTTC. Its protein is CASSLLTGGSAGYTF.

The V call is TRBV2, the J call TRBJ1-3; TRBD1 agrees at 8 bases. The CDR3 has 16 amino acids. Germline trimming cut 6 bases from V and 2 bases from J; bases unmatched to any gene: 9. Germline CDR1 is SNHLY and CDR2 is FYNNEI. The CDR3 region is CASSFPMDRAGNTIYF. The CDR3 DNA is TGTGCCAGCAGCTTTCCCATGGACAGGGCTGGAAACACCATATATTTT.

In its sample, this clone was seen a few times. The CDR3 nucleotides read TGTGCCAGTAGTAGCGGACAGGCGAGATCCCCGAAGTACTTC. Translating gives CASSSGQARSPKYF. The chain uses TRBV19 and TRBJ2-5; 7 bases align to TRBD1. CDR3 length: 14 residues. The germline gives CDR1 LNHDA, CDR2 SQIVND (reference sequence). After removal of 4 bases from V and 12 bases from J, the junction contained 14 bases not matched to a gene.

The sample holds a few counts of this clone. Here the CDR3 reads CASKDRDKNIQYF. The CDR3 DNA reads TGTGCCAGTAAGGACAGGGACAAAAACATTCAGTACTTC. The V gene is TRBV19, the J gene TRBJ2-4, with 8 nucleotides matching TRBD1. The germline gives CDR1 LNHDA, CDR2 SQIVND (reference sequence). Unmatched junction bases numbered 2, after V lost 7 bases and J lost 3 bases. The CDR3 spans 13 residues.

This chain links TRBV6-2 or TRBV6-3 with TRBJ1-1; D perhaps matches TRBD1 (5 bases). The CDR3 is made up of 12 amino acids. Germline lookup yields CDR1 MNHEY and CDR2 SVGEGT. V lost 2 bases and J lost 11, with 12 bases in between. CDR3: CASSYAVGAAFF. DNA for the CDR3: TGTGCCAGCAGTTACGCGGTAGGGGCGGCTTTCTTT.

This chain uses TRBV5-5 with TRBJ1-4; D is uncertain. Germline V gene lookup returns CDR1 SGHKS and CDR2 YYEKEE (reference sequence). The CDR3 is 16 residues long. V shed 0 bases and J shed 7 bases, with 16 bases lying between them. The CDR3 loop reads CASSLGLTSGSEKLFF. The CDR3 nucleotides read TGTGCCAGCAGCTTGGGATTGACATCCGGGAGTGAAAAACTGTTTTTT.

V gene TRBV30 combines with J gene TRBJ1-1; 8 bases fit TRBD1. Germline V lookup: CDR1 GTSNPN, CDR2 SVGIG (reference sequence). The junction had 14 bases not matched to a gene; V was cut back by 2 bases and J by 9 bases. The CDR3 consists of 15 residues. CDR3 sequence: CAWSTRRTGRMKAFF. The CDR3 DNA reads TGTGCCTGGAGTACCCGAAGGACAGGGAGGATGAAAGCTTTCTTT.

This clone was seen only once. J is TRBJ1-1 and V is TRBV19, with 10 bases lining up with TRBD1. Germline lookup yields CDR1 LNHDA and CDR2 SQIVND (reference sequence). The CDR3 extends over 19 amino acids. V shed 5 bases and J 0 bases; nucleotides not matched to a gene: 15. The CDR3 reads CASSPFPGQGRGMNTEAFF. The CDR3 DNA reads as TGTGCCAGTAGTCCCTTCCCGGGACAGGGGAGGGGCATGAACACTGAAGCTTTCTTT.

This clone was found once. V usage is TRBV7-8 and J usage is TRBJ1-2, with TRBD1 identical over 12 bases. The CDR3 is 16 residues long. The germline gives CDR1 SGHVS, CDR2 FQNEAQ. J was trimmed by 5 bases and V by 5 bases; bases with no gene match: 9. In DNA form, the CDR3 reads TGTGCCAGCAGCAAGACCGGGACAGGGGGCGGGTATGGCTACACCTTC. It translates to CASSKTGTGGGYGYTF. The entire variable domain, with the rest obtained from reference TRBV7-8 and TRBJ1-2, is as follows: GAGVSQSPRYKVAKRGQDVALRCDPISGHVSLFWYQQALGQGPEFLTYFQNEAQLDKSGLPSDRFFAERPEGSVSTLKIQRTQQEDSAVYLCASSKTGTGGGYGYTFGSGTRLTVV.

The V gene is TRBV21-1, the J gene TRBJ2-1; TRBD2, the table's D call, was not compared with the DNA. TRBV21-1 represents a pseudogene. The CDR3 has 13 amino acids. CDR3 bases: TGTGCCAGCAGCAAGTCTTCCGTTAATGAGCAGTTCTTC. Translating it yields CASSKSSVNEQFF.